This T cell receptor (beta chain) was profiled in a study of T cell changes during pregnancy in multiple sclerosis (dated by TCRdb to 2018 to 2020). For context, the study as a whole: In women with multiple sclerosis, the researchers looked at how the T cell repertoire shifted as pregnancy progressed.

V gives up 4 bases and J gives up 2 bases, and the segment between their germline ends measures 6 bases. The CDR3 starts with the cysteine, ends with the phenylalanine, and has 12 residues. Here the CDR3 DNA is all that survives: 36 bases in frame from base 1. Based on the germline V gene (reference sequence), the CDR1 and CDR2 sequences are MNHNY and SVGAGI. Library construction relied on the immunoSEQ multiplex PCR assay. The table was pulled from immuneACCESS by TCRdb, which kept in-frame rearrangements only. Such tables lose some clones; where checked, under half of the loss comes from unresolved V genes, and the rest has no known cause. This sample gives 25,000 to 35,000 clones in total; around 90% of them show up just once. 0.45% to 0.6% of the sample is held by the ten biggest clonotypes. Comments on this clone: This clone's antigen is unknown. Base-call qualities are not available, and no considerably larger clone is one nucleotide away.

The chain is encoded by TRBV6-6 joined to TRBJ2-7; there is no confident call for the D gene. The source of this sequence is a female donor in good health, enrolled as a control in a pregnancy study. This material consisted of CD4+ T cells from peripheral blood mononuclear cells, taken in the third trimester of pregnancy. The CDR3 in this case is CASSSFAYEQYF. The sequence in DNA is TGTGCCAGCAGTTCATTTGCCTACGAGCAGTACTTC.